This TCR beta chain was retrieved from a study of T cells in Graves' hyperthyroidism and ophthalmopathy. Graves' hyperthyroidism qualified as stable when ophthalmopathy did not progress within 18 months. RNA transcripts yielded amplified TCR beta CDR3 regions. The TCR CDR3 first-round RT-PCR relied on the HTBI primer set. TCRdb re-called the multiplex PCR reads with MiXCR, one entry per CDR3 protein. The sample gives about 49,000 distinct CDR3 sequences, approximately 53% of which show up once; roughly 30% is in the top ten. Losses at the gene ends were 0 bases for V and 8 bases for J; bases not matched to a gene: 3. Germline CDR1 reads SGHDN; CDR2 reads FVKESK. CDR3 length: 15 amino acids.

Sequencing was carried out using peripheral blood or thyroid tissue (not recorded which). The chain uses TRBV14 and TRBJ1-6; the match to TRBD1 covers 8 bases. This receptor was identified in a man between 18 and 35 years old with Graves' hyperthyroidism. DNA for the CDR3: TGTGCCAGCAGCCAAGAAGGACAGGGATATTCACCCCTCCACTTT. This codes for CASSQEGQGYSPLHF.